These 9 T cell receptor beta chains were sequenced from one sample in a study of T cells in Graves' hyperthyroidism and ophthalmopathy. What was amplified from RNA transcripts were TCR beta CDR3 regions. In the first-round RT-PCR of the TCR CDR3, the HTBI primer set was used. TCRdb reprocessed the multiplex PCR reads via MiXCR and lists one record per CDR3 protein. The sample lists around 350,000 distinct CDR3 sequences; 20% to 25% were seen once. Sequenced: blood. All receptors derive from a man aged 50-60 years with Graves' hyperthyroidism.

This sequence joins TRBV9 and TRBJ2-1; 7 bases align to TRBD1. Germline CDR1 and CDR2: SGDLS and YYNGEE. The CDR3 is made up of 14 amino acids. The ends lost 3 bases at V and 7 bases at J; junction bases unmatched: 7. The CDR3 loop is CASSARTGPNEQFF. The CDR3 DNA is TGTGCCAGCAGCGCTCGGACAGGACCGAATGAGCAGTTCTTC.

This clonotype was found many times. CDR3: CASSWGGQTTDTQYF. Here the CDR3 DNA reads TGTGCCAGCAGCTGGGGGGGACAGACCACAGATACGCAGTATTTT. The rearrangement uses TRBV7-3 and TRBJ2-3; D tentatively fits TRBD1 or TRBD2 (7 bases each). The CDR3 contains 15 residues. Germline V CDR1 and CDR2: SGHTA, FQGTGA. The V gene lost 4 bases and the J gene lost 2 bases, with 13 bases spanning the gap.

This clonotype was picked up many times. The chain couples TRBV27 to TRBJ2-3, with 9 bases fitting TRBD1. CDR1 is MNHEY and CDR2 is SMNVEV in the germline V gene (reference sequence). This CDR3 has 15 residues. The ends lost 4 bases at V and 5 bases at J; junction bases unmatched: 7. CDR3 DNA sequence: TGTGCCAGCAGTTATACAGGGGGCGTGGGAGATACGCAGTATTTT. Encoded protein: CASSYTGGVGDTQYF.

The V call is TRBV19, the J call TRBJ2-1; D is possibly TRBD2 (6 bases). This CDR3 is 14 amino acids long. Trimming shortened V by 6 bases and J by 2 bases, and 11 bases separated the two germline ends. The germline V gene has CDR1 LNHDA and CDR2 SQIVND (reference sequence). The DNA for the CDR3 is TGTGCCAGTAGGACTAGTCGGGCCTACAATGAGCAGTTCTTC. Amino acid sequence: CASRTSRAYNEQFF. Full variable domain (missing parts from reference TRBV19 and TRBJ2-1): DGGITQSPKYLFRKEGQNVTLSCEQNLNHDAMYWYRQDPGQGLRLIYYSQIVNDFQKGDIAEGYSVSREKKESFPLTVTSAQKNPTAFYLCASRTSRAYNEQFFGPGTRLTVL.

V gene TRBV12-3 or TRBV12-4 combines with J gene TRBJ2-2; 9 bases line up with TRBD2. The CDR3 runs 14 residues. The V and J ends lost 6 bases and 8 bases, in that order; junction bases with no gene match: 7. The CDR3 is CASRVSGSIGELFF. The CDR3 DNA follows: TGTGCCAGCAGAGTTAGCGGGAGCATAGGGGAGCTGTTTTTT.

Turning to this clonotype: A clone one base away is much larger, so this may be a read error. This rearrangement joins TRBV7-3 to TRBJ1-1; TRBD1 might be the D (5 bases). The V end was cut by 1 base, the J end by 3 bases, with 6 bases between. The CDR3 spans 13 residues. Germline CDR1 reads SGHTA; CDR2 reads FQGTGA. Written as DNA, the CDR3 is TGTGCCAGCAGCTTAATGGGGGACACTGAAGCTTTCTTT. This encodes CASSLMGDTEAFF.

This clonotype was seen ten or more times. This rearrangement joins TRBV11-2 to TRBJ2-1; TRBD1 is a possible D gene (6 bases). This CDR3 is 16 amino acids long. V was clipped by 1 base and J by 4 bases, with 14 bases between them. Germline CDR1 and CDR2: SGHAT and FQNNGV. In DNA, the CDR3 is TGTGCCAGCAGCTTAGTTGCGACAGGCGAGTACAATGAGCAGTTCTTC. Translated, it gives CASSLVATGEYNEQFF.

This clonotype was recorded a few times. V usage is TRBV6-5 and J usage is TRBJ1-4, with a weak D call TRBD1 (6 bases). Deletions cut 5 bases from V and 13 bases from J, with 20 bases between. The CDR3 contains 14 residues. Germline CDR1 MNHEY, CDR2 SVGAGI. The CDR3 region is CASSRTGTTKGLFF. The CDR3 DNA reads TGTGCCAGCAGTCGCACCGGGACAACCAAAGGACTGTTTTTT.

This clonotype was counted many times. The V call is TRBV7-9, the J call TRBJ2-7, with a possible D match to TRBD2 (6 bases). The CDR3 has 13 amino acids. The germline V gene has CDR1 SEHNR and CDR2 FQNEAQ (reference sequence). The germline V and J ends were trimmed by 5 bases and 7 bases, with 15 bases remaining between them. The CDR3 bases are TGTGCCAGCAGCAGAGCCCAGACTAGTGAGCAGTACTTC. It is translated as CASSRAQTSEQYF. Based on the CDR3 plus reference TRBV7-9 and TRBJ2-7, the full variable domain is DTGVSQNPRHKITKRGQNVTFRCDPISEHNRLYWYRQTLGQGPEFLTYFQNEAQLEKSRLLSDRFSAERPKGSFSTLEIQRTEQGDSAMYLCASSRAQTSEQYFGPGTRLTVT.